The 4 T cell receptor beta chains below come from one sample, sequenced in a study of T cell responses to AZD1222 COVID-19 vaccine. Sequencing was performed with immunoSEQ multiplex PCR; in TCRdb, only in-frame clones are kept and a portion is missing. The sample holds around 210,000 clones, roughly 94% seen once. The material sequenced was peripheral blood, taken 28 days after the second dose of the MenACWY control vaccine. The source is an adult who received the MenACWY meningococcal vaccine as a control.

The chain links TRBV5-1 to TRBJ1-1; 7 nucleotides agree with TRBD1. Germline V gene sequence: CDR1 SGHRS, CDR2 YFSETQ. Unmatched junction bases numbered 14, after V lost 7 bases and J lost 2 bases. The CDR3 has 16 residues. The CDR3 region is CASLENDRAVNTEAFF. CDR3 nucleotide sequence: TGCGCCAGCCTCGAAAACGACAGGGCGGTTAACACTGAAGCTTTCTTT. The full variable domain, with the rest looked up from reference TRBV5-1 and TRBJ1-1, is KAGVTQTPRYLIKTRGQQVTLSCSPISGHRSVSWYQQTPGQGLQFLFEYFSETQRNKGNFPGRFSGRQFSNSRSEMNVSTLELGDSALYLCASLENDRAVNTEAFFGQGTRLTVV.

The V gene is TRBV5-8, the J gene TRBJ2-5, with D perhaps matching TRBD2 (6 bases). CDR3 size: 16 residues. Germline V gives CDR1 SGHTS, CDR2 YDEGEE. Trimming stripped 3 bases from V and 3 bases from J, with 18 bases between. The CDR3 DNA reads TGTGCCAGCAGCTACGCCTGGGGCGGGATGAAAGAGACCCAGTACTTC. This gives the protein CASSYAWGGMKETQYF.

This chain connects TRBV28 to TRBJ1-1; possible D gene TRBD1, 5 bases. With 3 bases removed from V and 3 bases from J, the gap between germline ends came to 14 bases. This CDR3 has 15 amino acids. In germline, CDR1 is MDHEN, CDR2 SYDVKM. CDR3 in amino acids: CASSLWTKRYTEAFF. The CDR3 nucleotides are TGTGCCAGCAGTTTGTGGACAAAACGATACACTGAAGCTTTCTTT.

The table lists this clone with a count of one. CDR3 amino acids: CASSSGLDQPQHF. DNA for the CDR3: TGTGCCAGCAGTTCGGGACTAGATCAGCCCCAGCATTTT. The chain combines TRBV27 with TRBJ1-5, with TRBD1 as a possible D gene (5 bases). CDR3 length: 13 amino acids. Looked up from germline, CDR1 is MNHEY and CDR2 is SMNVEV (reference sequence). Trimming shortened V by 4 bases and J by 5 bases, and 9 bases separated the two germline ends.